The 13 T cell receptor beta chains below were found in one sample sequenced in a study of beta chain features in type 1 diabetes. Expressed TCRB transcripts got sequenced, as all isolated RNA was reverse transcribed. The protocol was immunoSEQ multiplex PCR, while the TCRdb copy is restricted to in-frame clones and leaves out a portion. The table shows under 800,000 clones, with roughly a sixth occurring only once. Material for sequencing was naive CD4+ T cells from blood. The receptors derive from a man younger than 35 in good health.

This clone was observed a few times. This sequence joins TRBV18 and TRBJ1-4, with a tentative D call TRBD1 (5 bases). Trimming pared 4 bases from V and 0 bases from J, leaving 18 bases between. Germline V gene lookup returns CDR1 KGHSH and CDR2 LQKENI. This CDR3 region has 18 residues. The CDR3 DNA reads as TGTGCCAGCTCACAACTCGGTCCGACAGCCGCAACTAATGAAAAACTGTTTTTT. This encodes CASSQLGPTAATNEKLFF. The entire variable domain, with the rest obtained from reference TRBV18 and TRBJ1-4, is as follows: NAGVMQNPRHLVRRRGQEARLRCSPMKGHSHVYWYRQLPEEGLKFMVYLQKENIIDESGMPKERFSAEFPKEGPSILRIQQVVRGDSAAYFCASSQLGPTAATNEKLFFGSGTQLSVL.

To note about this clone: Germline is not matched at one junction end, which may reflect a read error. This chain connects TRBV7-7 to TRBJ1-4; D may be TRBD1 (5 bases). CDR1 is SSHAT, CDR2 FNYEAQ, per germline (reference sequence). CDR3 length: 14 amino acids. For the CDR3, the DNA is TGTGCTAGCAGCTTAGGGGTATCTAATGAAAAACTGTTTTTT. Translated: CASSLGVSNEKLFF.

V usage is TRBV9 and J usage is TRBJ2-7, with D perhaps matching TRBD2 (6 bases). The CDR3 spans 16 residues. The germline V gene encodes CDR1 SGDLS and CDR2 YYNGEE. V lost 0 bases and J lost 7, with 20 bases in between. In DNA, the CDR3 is TGTGCCAGCAGCGTAGACCCGGGAGTTATGTTTGTGGAGCAGTACTTC. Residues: CASSVDPGVMFVEQYF.

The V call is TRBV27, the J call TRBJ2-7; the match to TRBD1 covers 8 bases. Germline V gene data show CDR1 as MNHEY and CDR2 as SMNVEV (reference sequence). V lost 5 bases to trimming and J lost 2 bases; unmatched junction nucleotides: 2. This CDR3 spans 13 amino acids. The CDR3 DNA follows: TGTGCCAGCAGTCGACAGGGGCCCTACGAGCAGTACTTC. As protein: CASSRQGPYEQYF.

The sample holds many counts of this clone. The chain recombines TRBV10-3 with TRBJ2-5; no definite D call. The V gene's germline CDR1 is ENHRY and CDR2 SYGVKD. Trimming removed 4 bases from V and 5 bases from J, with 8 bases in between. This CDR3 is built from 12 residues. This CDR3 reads CAISATIETQYF. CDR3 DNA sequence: TGTGCCATCAGTGCGACGATTGAGACCCAGTACTTC.

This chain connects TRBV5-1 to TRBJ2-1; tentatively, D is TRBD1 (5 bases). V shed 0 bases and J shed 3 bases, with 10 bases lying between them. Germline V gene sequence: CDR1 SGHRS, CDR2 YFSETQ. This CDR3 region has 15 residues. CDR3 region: CASSLAPGNYNEQFF. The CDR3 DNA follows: TGCGCCAGCAGCTTGGCCCCAGGGAACTACAATGAGCAGTTCTTC.

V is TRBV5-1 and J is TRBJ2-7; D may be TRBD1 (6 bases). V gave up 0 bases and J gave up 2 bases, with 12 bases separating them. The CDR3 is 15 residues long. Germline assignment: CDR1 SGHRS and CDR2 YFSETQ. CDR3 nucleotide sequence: TGCGCCAGCAGCTTGGTTGGGGGCTCGGCCTACGAGCAGTACTTC. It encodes CASSLVGGSAYEQYF.

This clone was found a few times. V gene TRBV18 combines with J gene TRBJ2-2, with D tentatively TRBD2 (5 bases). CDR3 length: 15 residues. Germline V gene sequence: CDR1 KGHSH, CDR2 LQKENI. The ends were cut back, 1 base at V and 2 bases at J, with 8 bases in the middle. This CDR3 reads CASSPQPGNTGELFF. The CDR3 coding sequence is TGTGCCAGCTCACCACAGCCGGGAAACACCGGGGAGCTGTTTTTT.

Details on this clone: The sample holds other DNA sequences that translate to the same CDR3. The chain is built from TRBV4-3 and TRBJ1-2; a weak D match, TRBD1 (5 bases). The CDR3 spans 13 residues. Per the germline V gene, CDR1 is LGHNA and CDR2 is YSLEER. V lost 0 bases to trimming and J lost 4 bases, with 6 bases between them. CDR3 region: CASSQDRVYGYTF. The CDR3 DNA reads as TGCGCCAGCAGCCAAGACAGGGTCTATGGCTACACCTTC.

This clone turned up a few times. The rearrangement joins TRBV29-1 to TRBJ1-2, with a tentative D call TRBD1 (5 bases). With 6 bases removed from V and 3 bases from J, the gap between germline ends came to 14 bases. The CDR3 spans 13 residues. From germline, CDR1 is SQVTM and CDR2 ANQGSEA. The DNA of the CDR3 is TGCAGCGTGGGGGTACAGTGGGACTATGGCTACACCTTC. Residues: CSVGVQWDYGYTF.

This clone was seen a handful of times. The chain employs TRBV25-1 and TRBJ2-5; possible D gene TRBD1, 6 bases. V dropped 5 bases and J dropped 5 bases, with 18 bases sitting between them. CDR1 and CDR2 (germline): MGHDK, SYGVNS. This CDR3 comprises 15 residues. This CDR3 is CASSRPGTGQETQYF. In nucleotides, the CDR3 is TGTGCCAGCAGTCGTCCGGGCACAGGGCAGGAGACCCAGTACTTC. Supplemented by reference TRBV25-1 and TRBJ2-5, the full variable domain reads EADIYQTPRYLVIGTGKKITLECSQTMGHDKMYWYQQDPGMELHLIHYSYGVNSTEKGDLSSESTVSRIRTEHFPLTLESARPSHTSQYLCASSRPGTGQETQYFGPGTRLLVL.

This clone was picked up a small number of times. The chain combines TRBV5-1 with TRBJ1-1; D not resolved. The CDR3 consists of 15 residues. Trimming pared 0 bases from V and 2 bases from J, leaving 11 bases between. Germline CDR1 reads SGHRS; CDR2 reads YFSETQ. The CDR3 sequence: CASSLVLQSNTEAFF. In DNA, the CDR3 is TGCGCCAGCAGCTTGGTCCTGCAGAGTAACACTGAAGCTTTCTTT.

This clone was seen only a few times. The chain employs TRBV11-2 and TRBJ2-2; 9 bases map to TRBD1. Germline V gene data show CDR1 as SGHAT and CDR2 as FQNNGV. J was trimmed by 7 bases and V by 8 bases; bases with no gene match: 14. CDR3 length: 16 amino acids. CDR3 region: CASRRPGQGTVGELFF. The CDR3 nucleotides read TGTGCCAGCCGTCGACCGGGACAGGGAACCGTCGGGGAGCTGTTTTTT.